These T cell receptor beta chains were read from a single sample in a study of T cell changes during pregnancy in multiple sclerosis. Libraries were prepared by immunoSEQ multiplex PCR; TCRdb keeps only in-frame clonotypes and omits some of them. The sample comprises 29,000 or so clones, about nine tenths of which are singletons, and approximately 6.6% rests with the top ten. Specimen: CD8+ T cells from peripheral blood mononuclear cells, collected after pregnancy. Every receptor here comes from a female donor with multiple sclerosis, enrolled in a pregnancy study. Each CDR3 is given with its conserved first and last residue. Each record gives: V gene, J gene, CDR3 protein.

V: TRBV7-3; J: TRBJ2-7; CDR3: CASSFAGDLSEQYF
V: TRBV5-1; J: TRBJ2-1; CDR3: CASSLGTANEQFF
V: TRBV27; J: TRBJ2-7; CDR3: CASSYGRGSYEQYF
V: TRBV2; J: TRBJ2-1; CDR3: CASSEAANEQFF
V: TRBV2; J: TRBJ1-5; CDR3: CASSVLPTGGRLNQPQHF
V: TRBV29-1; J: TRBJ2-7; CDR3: CSVEEGSSYEQYF
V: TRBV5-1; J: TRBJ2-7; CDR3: CASSRKTSGSPYEQYF
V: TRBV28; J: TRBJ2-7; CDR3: CASSPPPGQKAYEQYF
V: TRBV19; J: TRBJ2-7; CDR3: CASSMRQSSYEQYF
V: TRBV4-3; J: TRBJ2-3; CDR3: CASSPWAGVGDTQYF
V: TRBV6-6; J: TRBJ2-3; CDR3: CASSTGERDTQYF
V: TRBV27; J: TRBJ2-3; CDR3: CASSLLAGVVDTQYF
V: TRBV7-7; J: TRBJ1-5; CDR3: CASSLNLNQPQHF
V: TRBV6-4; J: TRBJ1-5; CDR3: CASSGYRQFILLQPQHF
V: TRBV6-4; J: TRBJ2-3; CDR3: CASSDSSLADIDTQYF
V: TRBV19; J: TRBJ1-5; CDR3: CASQVVQDYNQPQHF
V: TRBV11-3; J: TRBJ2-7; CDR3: CASSLRLISPKRENYEQYF
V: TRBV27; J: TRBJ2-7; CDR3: CASRGVGTEDPYEQYF
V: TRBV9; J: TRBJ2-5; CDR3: CASSLTSGREQETQYF
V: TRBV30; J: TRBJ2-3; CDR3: CAWSVALAGPTDTQYF
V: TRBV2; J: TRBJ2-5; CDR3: CASTTFPGSETQYF
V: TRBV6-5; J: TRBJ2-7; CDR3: CASSYAGKSYEQYF
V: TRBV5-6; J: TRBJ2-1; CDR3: CASSLIGHLSYNEQFF
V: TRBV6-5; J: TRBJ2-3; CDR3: CAVRLAGVPDTQYF
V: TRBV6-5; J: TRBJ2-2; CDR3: CASSYGAGLTGELFF
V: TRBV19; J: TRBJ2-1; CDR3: CASSQTSGIHNEQFF
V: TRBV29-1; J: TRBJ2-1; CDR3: CSADGVAGHSYEQFF
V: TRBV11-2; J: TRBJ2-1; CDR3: CASSSEGQGGNEQFF
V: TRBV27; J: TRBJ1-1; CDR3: CASSWGQGSTEAFF
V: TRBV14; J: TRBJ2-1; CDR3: CASSQDRYSGSYNEQFF
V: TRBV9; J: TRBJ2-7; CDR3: CASSVAGVNEQYF
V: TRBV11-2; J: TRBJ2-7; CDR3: CASSVPPGTPTREQYF
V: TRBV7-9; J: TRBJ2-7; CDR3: CASSLGTSPYEQYF
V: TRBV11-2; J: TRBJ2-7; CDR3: CASSLTGNYEQYF
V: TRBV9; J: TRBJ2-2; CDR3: CASSVGAGGPIGELFF